This passage covers 21 T cell receptor beta chains from one sample sequenced in a study of PD-1 blockade in classical Hodgkin lymphoma. Time point denoted: cycle 4 day 1 (C4D1), after five to seven weeks of nivolumab. All trial patients relapsed after autologous stem cell transplantation. Isolation of CD4+ T cells from thawed PBMCs was performed by magnetic negative selection. The data were produced by immunoSEQ multiplex PCR, yet TCRdb's version contains in-frame clones alone and is incomplete. Of under 20,000 clones detected, 75% appear once; the ten largest clones hold about 2.2%. Source: CD4+ T cells from blood, taken before the fourth cycle of nivolumab. The receptors come from a human donor with classical Hodgkin lymphoma.

The chain carries TRBV2 and TRBJ2-5; 8 bases are a match to TRBD1. V lost 5 bases to trimming and J lost 7 bases; unmatched junction nucleotides: 6. The germline V gene has CDR1 SNHLY and CDR2 FYNNEI. The CDR3 covers 13 residues. The CDR3 region is CASSSEQGGTQYF. In DNA form, the CDR3 reads TGTGCCAGCAGTTCCGAACAGGGGGGGACCCAGTACTTC. The full variable domain, with the rest looked up from reference TRBV2 and TRBJ2-5, is EPEVTQTPSHQVTQMGQEVILRCVPISNHLYFYWYRQILGQKVEFLVSFYNNEISEKSEIFDDQFSVERPDGSNFTLKIRSTKLEDSAMYFCASSSEQGGTQYFGPGTRLLVL.

This clone has just a few counts. This chain links TRBV7-2 with TRBJ1-6; D possibly corresponds to TRBD1 (6 bases). V was pared by 0 bases and J by 6 bases, with 18 bases between. The germline V gene has CDR1 SGHTA and CDR2 FQGNSA. The CDR3 runs 18 residues. The CDR3 loop is CASSLALRGGATNSPLHF. The DNA of the CDR3 is TGTGCCAGCAGCTTAGCGCTAAGGGGGGGGGCGACTAATTCACCCCTCCACTTT.

This clone has a single count. This chain uses TRBV7-8 with TRBJ2-7, with D tentatively TRBD1 (6 bases). V was cut by 4 bases and J by 2 bases, with 12 bases left in between. The CDR3 spans 14 residues. CDR1 is SGHVS and CDR2 is FQNEAQ in the germline V gene. The CDR3 sequence is CASSSSGVPYEQYV. The CDR3 DNA reads TGTGCCAGCAGCTCATCAGGGGTCCCCTACGAGCAGTACGTC.

In this sample, this clone turned up a few times. V is TRBV19 and J is TRBJ1-2; D is uncertain. The CDR3 spans 13 residues. Germline CDR1 and CDR2: LNHDA and SQIVND (reference sequence). The V gene lost 3 bases and the J gene lost 4 bases, with 9 bases spanning the gap. The CDR3, as DNA: TGTGCCAGTAGTATTGGTACCCTCTATGGCTACACCTTC. It yields the protein CASSIGTLYGYTF.

This chain connects TRBV6-6 to TRBJ2-2; D not resolved. CDR1 and CDR2 (germline): MNHNY, SVGAGI (reference sequence). This CDR3 region has 13 residues. Trimming stripped 6 bases from V and 0 bases from J, with 5 bases between. Here the CDR3 DNA reads TGTGCCAGCAGGACTTCGAACACCGGGGAGCTGTTTTTT. Amino acid sequence: CASRTSNTGELFF.

The J gene is TRBJ1-4, the V gene TRBV6-5; 11 nucleotides align to TRBD1. V shed 6 bases, J shed 11 bases, and the junction held 5 bases outside the gene matches. Germline CDR1 MNHEY, CDR2 SVGAGI. The CDR3 sequence is 13 residues long. The CDR3 region is CASSRTGGSKLFF. The DNA for the CDR3 is TGTGCCAGCAGCCGGACAGGGGGCAGTAAACTGTTTTTT.

This chain links TRBV2 with TRBJ2-4; the match to TRBD1 covers 11 bases. Per the germline V gene, CDR1 is SNHLY and CDR2 is FYNNEI. The V gene end was trimmed by 6 bases and the J gene end by 0 bases; junction bases not matched to a gene: 10. The CDR3 covers 18 residues. The chain's CDR3 is CASRVDRGPSRAKNIQYF. DNA of the CDR3: TGTGCCAGCAGAGTGGACAGGGGGCCGTCGCGAGCCAAAAACATTCAGTACTTC.

This clone was picked up a small number of times. This chain uses TRBV6-4 with TRBJ2-3; D gene unclear. Trimming shortened V by 8 bases and J by 1 base, and 16 bases separated the two germline ends. There are 15 residues in the CDR3. Per the germline V gene, CDR1 is MRHNA and CDR2 is SNTAGT. For the CDR3, the DNA is TGTGCCAGCTTGACCACGGACGGCGGCACAGATACGCAGTATTTT. This sequence encodes CASLTTDGGTDTQYF.

The rearrangement uses TRBV7-9 and TRBJ2-3; 8 nucleotides match TRBD2. Trimming cost V 5 bases and J 1 base; bases outside gene matches: 5. Per germline, CDR1 SEHNR and CDR2 FQNEAQ (reference sequence). There are 15 residues in the CDR3. The CDR3 DNA sequence: TGTGCCAGCAGCGCAGCGCGGGGGGGCACAGATACGCAGTATTTT. Encoded protein: CASSAARGGTDTQYF.

The chain is built from TRBV30 and TRBJ2-7, with TRBD1 identical over 7 bases. The CDR3 is 14 residues long. Germline CDR1 is GTSNPN and CDR2 is SVGIG (reference sequence). With V trimmed by 8 bases and J by 1 base, 11 bases remained unmatched. CDR3: CAGTTQGDSYEQYF. CDR3 bases: TGTGCCGGGACCACCCAGGGGGATTCCTACGAGCAGTACTTC.

The count of this clone is one. The chain links TRBV2 to TRBJ2-5, with 10 bases aligning to TRBD1. This CDR3 comprises 15 residues. CDR1 and CDR2 from the germline V gene are SNHLY and FYNNEI. The junction had 9 bases not matched to a gene; V was cut back by 6 bases and J by 5 bases. DNA for the CDR3: TGTGCCAGCAGCCGCGACAGGGGGCGCGAGGAGACCCAGTACTTC. It encodes CASSRDRGREETQYF.

V gene TRBV19 combines with J gene TRBJ2-1; 15 nucleotides line up with TRBD2. The CDR3 has 18 amino acids. J was trimmed by 6 bases and V by 1 base; bases with no gene match: 7. Germline lookup yields CDR1 LNHDA and CDR2 SQIVND (reference sequence). CDR3 sequence reads: CASSIVGLGLAGGNEQFF. Here the CDR3 DNA reads TGTGCCAGTAGTATAGTGGGGCTGGGACTAGCGGGGGGCAATGAGCAGTTCTTC.

This clone was seen only a few times. The chain couples TRBV5-1 to TRBJ2-7; TRBD1 might be the D (5 bases). CDR3 size: 17 residues. Looked up from germline, CDR1 is SGHRS and CDR2 is YFSETQ. V lost 1 base, J lost 6 bases, and 23 bases lay in between. The CDR3 region has the DNA TGCGCCAGCAGCTTGAACGCCAGGACCATTCTAGGGGTCGAGCAGTACTTC. Translating it yields CASSLNARTILGVEQYF.

DNA for the CDR3: TGTGCCTGGAGTGTAGACAGTAGAAGCTCACCCCTCCACTTT. As protein: CAWSVDSRSSPLHF. The gene calls are TRBV30 and TRBJ1-6, with D possibly being TRBD1 (5 bases). The CDR3 has 14 residues. From germline, CDR1 is GTSNPN and CDR2 SVGIG (reference sequence). Deletions cut 0 bases from V and 10 bases from J, with 13 bases between.

The chain is built from TRBV18 and TRBJ2-2; D not certain. CDR3 length equals 14 residues. V gave up 2 bases and J gave up 4 bases, with 8 bases separating them. CDR1 and CDR2 from the germline V gene are KGHSH and LQKENI. CDR3 sequence (DNA): TGTGCCAGCTCACCAGGGCATCGCACCGGGGAGCTGTTTTTT. Translated: CASSPGHRTGELFF.

This clone is classed as medium-sized. The chain couples TRBV28 to TRBJ2-7; D tentatively fits TRBD1 or TRBD2 (5 bases each). Germline V gene data show CDR1 as MDHEN and CDR2 as SYDVKM. V shed 2 bases and J shed 9 bases, with 11 bases lying between them. The CDR3 covers 12 residues. For the CDR3, the DNA is TGTGCCAGCAGTTTACGAGGGGCGGGGCAGTACGTC. Residues: CASSLRGAGQYV.

A few counts support this clone. The genes are TRBV21-1 and TRBJ2-1; the table names TRBD2, a call not compared with the DNA. TRBV21-1 has pseudogene status. The CDR3 is 13 residues long. The chain's CDR3 is CASRGREINEQFF. The CDR3 DNA reads TGTGCCAGCAGGGGGCGGGAGATCAATGAGCAGTTCTTC.

The chain recombines TRBV5-4 with TRBJ2-3, with TRBD2 identical over 10 bases. The germline gives CDR1 SGHNT, CDR2 YYREEE (reference sequence). The ends lost 4 bases at V and 6 bases at J; junction bases unmatched: 5. The CDR3 spans 14 residues. CDR3 in amino acids: CASSPVGLADTQYF. CDR3 sequence (DNA): TGTGCCAGCAGCCCGGTGGGACTAGCGGATACGCAGTATTTT.

The chain couples TRBV2 to TRBJ1-3; no reliable D call. The germline V and J ends were trimmed by 1 base and 5 bases, with 3 bases remaining between them. The CDR3 covers 12 residues. CDR1 is SNHLY, CDR2 FYNNEI, per germline. CDR3 in DNA: TGTGCCAGCAGTGAAGAAAGAAACACCATATATTTT. As protein: CASSEERNTIYF. Full variable domain (missing parts from reference TRBV2 and TRBJ1-3): EPEVTQTPSHQVTQMGQEVILRCVPISNHLYFYWYRQILGQKVEFLVSFYNNEISEKSEIFDDQFSVERPDGSNFTLKIRSTKLEDSAMYFCASSEERNTIYFGEGSWLTVV.

This clone was observed once. The chain has TRBV18 and TRBJ2-1, with D unresolved. V shed 8 bases and J shed 0 bases, with 11 bases lying between them. Germline values: CDR1 KGHSH, CDR2 LQKENI. CDR3 length equals 14 residues. CDR3 residues: CASASPSSYNEQFF. CDR3 nucleotides: TGTGCCAGCGCATCCCCCAGCTCCTACAATGAGCAGTTCTTC.

This clone occurred a few times. The chain has TRBV2 and TRBJ1-6; the D is unclear. The CDR3 runs 13 residues. Germline V gives CDR1 SNHLY, CDR2 FYNNEI. CDR3 residues: CGLRDSDNSPLHF. CDR3 nucleotides: TGTGGCCTCCGTGATTCGGATAATTCACCCCTCCACTTT. Based on the CDR3 plus reference TRBV2 and TRBJ1-6, the full variable domain is EPEVTQTPSHQVTQMGQEVILRCVPISNHLYFYWYRQILGQKVEFLVSFYNNEISEKSEIFDDQFSVERPDGSNFTLKIRSTKLEDSAMYFCGLRDSDNSPLHFGNGTRLTVT.